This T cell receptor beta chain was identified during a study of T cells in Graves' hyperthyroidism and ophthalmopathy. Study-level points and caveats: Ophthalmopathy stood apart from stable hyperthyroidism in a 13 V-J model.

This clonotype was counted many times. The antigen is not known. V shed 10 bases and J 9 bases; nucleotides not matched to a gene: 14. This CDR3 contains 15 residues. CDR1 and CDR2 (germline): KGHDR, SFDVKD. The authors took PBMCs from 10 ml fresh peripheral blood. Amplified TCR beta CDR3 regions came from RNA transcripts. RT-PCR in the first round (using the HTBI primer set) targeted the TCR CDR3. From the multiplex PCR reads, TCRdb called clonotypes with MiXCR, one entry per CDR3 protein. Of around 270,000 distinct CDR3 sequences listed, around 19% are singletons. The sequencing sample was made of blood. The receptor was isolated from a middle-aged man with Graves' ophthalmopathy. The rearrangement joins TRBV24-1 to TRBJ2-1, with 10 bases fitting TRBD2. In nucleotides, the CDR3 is TGTGCCACTGGCGAACGAGCGGGAGGGCGGGGTGAGCAGTTCTTC. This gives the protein CATGERAGGRGEQFF.